This TCR beta chain was identified during a study of blood T cell repertoires in COVID-19. Study-wide background: Acute and convalescent COVID-19 samples came from the United States, Italy and Spain. T cells, B-cell-depleted T cells, or PBMCs supplied cDNA or gDNA.

The CDR3 runs to 11 residues. Trimming took 3 bases from V and 3 from J, leaving 6 bases between them. Germline V lookup: CDR1 DFQATT, CDR2 SNEGSKA (reference sequence). In the authors' workflow: Amplification of reference gene primers was used by the study to estimate nucleated cell counts. The protocol was immunoSEQ multiplex PCR, while the TCRdb copy is restricted to in-frame clones and leaves out a portion. V and J calls and clone size are copied from that table; D and trimming were computed from the DNA. Here the sample spans around 290,000 clones, about 90% being singletons. Regarding this clone: The sample has other DNA sequences that encode this CDR3 too.

This chain uses TRBV20-1 with TRBJ2-7; maybe TRBD1 (6 bases). The source is a woman aged 45-59 years who had recovered from COVID-19. What was sequenced was peripheral blood. The CDR3 protein is CSARDSYEQYF. CDR3 DNA sequence: TGCAGTGCTAGGGACAGCTACGAGCAGTACTTC.